The clone carrying this T cell receptor (beta chain) was found many times. No antigen is known for it. Documented time point: persistent/refractory GD, antithyroid drugs over 5 years with positive TRAb. PBMCs were the source of the RNA used for TCR sequencing. EDTA tubes received approximately 9 milliliters of drawn peripheral blood. The data derive from a study of regulatory T cells in long-lasting Graves disease. Study overall: Persistent Graves' disease meant over 5 years of antithyroid drugs with positive TSH receptor antibodies. Findings and limits, study-wide: Sample size, which was small, may have reduced accuracy. Among persistent patients, a larger number of public clonotypes were shared (about 3,000) than among newly diagnosed patients (about 970).

Through Arm-PCR of CDR3 regions and iRepertoire HTBI primers, TCR beta libraries were built. TCRdb used MiXCR to reprocess the multiplex PCR reads, holding one entry per CDR3 protein. The table has fewer than 600,000 distinct CDR3 sequences, roughly 22% seen once. V lost 4 bases to trimming and J lost 5 bases, with 17 bases between them. CDR3 length equals 16 residues. The chain is built from TRBV12-3 or TRBV12-4 and TRBJ2-2; D possibly uses TRBD1 or TRBD2 (5 bases each). The sequenced sample was peripheral blood mononuclear cells (PBMCs), obtained when the disease was refractory, from a patient treated with antithyroid drugs. The receptor's source is a female donor with Graves disease. CDR3 in amino acids: CASSYPLGERTGELFF. CDR3 DNA sequence: TGTGCCAGCAGTTACCCTTTGGGGGAGAGGACCGGGGAGCTGTTTTTT.